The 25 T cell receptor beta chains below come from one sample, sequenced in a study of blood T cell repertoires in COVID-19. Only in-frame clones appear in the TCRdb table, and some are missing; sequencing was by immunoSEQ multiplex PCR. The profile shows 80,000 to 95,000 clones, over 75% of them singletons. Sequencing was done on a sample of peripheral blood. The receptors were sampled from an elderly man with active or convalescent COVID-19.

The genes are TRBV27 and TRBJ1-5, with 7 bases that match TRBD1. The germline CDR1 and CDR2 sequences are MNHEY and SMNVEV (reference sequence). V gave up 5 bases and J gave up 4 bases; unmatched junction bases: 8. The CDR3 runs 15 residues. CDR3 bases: TGTGCCAGCAGTCCCTGGGACAGAGCTAATCAGCCCCAGCATTTT. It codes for CASSPWDRANQPQHF.

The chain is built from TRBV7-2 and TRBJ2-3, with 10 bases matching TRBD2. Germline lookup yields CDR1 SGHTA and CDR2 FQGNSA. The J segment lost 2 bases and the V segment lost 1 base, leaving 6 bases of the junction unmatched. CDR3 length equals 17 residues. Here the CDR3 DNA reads TGTGCCAGCAGCTTAGACCTAGCGGGGGCCTTCACAGATACGCAGTATTTT. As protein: CASSLDLAGAFTDTQYF.

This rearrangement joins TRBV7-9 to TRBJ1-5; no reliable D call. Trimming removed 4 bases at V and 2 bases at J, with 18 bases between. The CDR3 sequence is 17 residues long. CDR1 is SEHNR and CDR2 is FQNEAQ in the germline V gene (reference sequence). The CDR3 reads CASSSGTGNSGNQPQHF. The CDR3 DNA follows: TGTGCCAGCAGCTCAGGAACGGGTAATAGCGGCAATCAGCCCCAGCATTTT.

This chain's CDR3 is CAWSVDSPRYGYTF. The CDR3 DNA reads TGTGCCTGGAGTGTGGACAGCCCCCGCTATGGCTACACCTTC. The chain combines TRBV30 with TRBJ1-2, with D tentatively TRBD1 (6 bases). V was clipped by 0 bases and J by 4 bases, with 12 bases between them. The CDR3 covers 14 residues. Germline V gene sequence: CDR1 GTSNPN, CDR2 SVGIG (reference sequence).

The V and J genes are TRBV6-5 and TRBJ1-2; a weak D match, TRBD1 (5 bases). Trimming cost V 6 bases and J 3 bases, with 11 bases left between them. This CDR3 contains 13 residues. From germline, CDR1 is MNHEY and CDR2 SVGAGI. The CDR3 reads CASRWGDYYGYTF. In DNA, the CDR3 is TGTGCCAGCAGGTGGGGGGATTACTATGGCTACACCTTC.

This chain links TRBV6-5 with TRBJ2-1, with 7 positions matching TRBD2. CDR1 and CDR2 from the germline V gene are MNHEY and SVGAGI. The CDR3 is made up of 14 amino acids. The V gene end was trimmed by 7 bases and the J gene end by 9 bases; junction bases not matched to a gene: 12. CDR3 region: CASIATSSGGEQFF. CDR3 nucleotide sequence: TGTGCCAGCATAGCGACTAGCTCGGGCGGTGAGCAGTTCTTC.

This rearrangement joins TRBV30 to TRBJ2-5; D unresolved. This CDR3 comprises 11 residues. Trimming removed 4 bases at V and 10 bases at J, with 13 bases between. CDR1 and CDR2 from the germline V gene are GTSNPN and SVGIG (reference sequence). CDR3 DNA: TGTGCCTGGACTTCTGAGAGTGGCCAGTACTTC. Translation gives CAWTSESGQYF. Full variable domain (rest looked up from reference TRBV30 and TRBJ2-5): SQTIHQWPATLVQPVGSPLSLECTVEGTSNPNLYWYRQAAGRGLQLLFYSVGIGQISSEVPQNLSASRPQDRQFILSSKKLLLSDSGFYLCAWTSESGQYFGPGTRLLVL.

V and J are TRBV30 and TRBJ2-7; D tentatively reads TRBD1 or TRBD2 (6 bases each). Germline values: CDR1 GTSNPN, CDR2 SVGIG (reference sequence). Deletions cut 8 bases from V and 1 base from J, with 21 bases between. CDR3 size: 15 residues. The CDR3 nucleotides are TGTGCCGGGGGGCACAGGGACCATCAATCCTACGAGCAGTACTTC. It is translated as CAGGHRDHQSYEQYF.

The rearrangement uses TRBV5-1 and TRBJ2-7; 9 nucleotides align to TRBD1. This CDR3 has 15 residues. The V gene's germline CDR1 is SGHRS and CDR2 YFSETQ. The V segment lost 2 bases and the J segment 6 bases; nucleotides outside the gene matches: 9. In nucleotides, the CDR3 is TGCGCCAGCAGCTTAGATCCGGGACAGGGCCTCGAGCAGTACTTC. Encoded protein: CASSLDPGQGLEQYF.

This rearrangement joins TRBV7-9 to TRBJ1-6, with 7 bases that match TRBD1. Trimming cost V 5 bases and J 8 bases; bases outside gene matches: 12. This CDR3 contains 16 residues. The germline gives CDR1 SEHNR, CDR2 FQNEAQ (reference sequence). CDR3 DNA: TGTGCCAGCAGCGGACACAGGGGTACCTTGGATTCACCCCTCCACTTT. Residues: CASSGHRGTLDSPLHF.

CDR3 amino acids: CASSERGYYSGNTIYF. The CDR3, as DNA: TGTGCCAGCAGTGAAAGGGGCTATTACTCTGGAAACACCATATATTTT. The chain is built from TRBV2 and TRBJ1-3, with D maybe TRBD1 (5 bases). CDR1 and CDR2 from the germline V gene are SNHLY and FYNNEI. CDR3 length equals 16 residues. V lost 2 bases and J lost 0, with 11 bases in between.

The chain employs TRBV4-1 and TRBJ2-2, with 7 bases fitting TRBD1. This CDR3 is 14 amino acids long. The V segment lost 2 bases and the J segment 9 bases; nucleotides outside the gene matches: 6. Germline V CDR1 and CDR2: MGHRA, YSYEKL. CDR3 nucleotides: TGCGCCAGCAGCCAACGAGTAGGGGGCCGGGAGCTGTTTTTT. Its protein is CASSQRVGGRELFF.

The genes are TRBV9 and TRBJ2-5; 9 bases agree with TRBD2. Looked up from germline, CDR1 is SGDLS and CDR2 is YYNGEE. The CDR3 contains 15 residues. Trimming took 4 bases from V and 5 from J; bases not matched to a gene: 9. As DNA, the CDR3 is TGTGCCAGCAGCTCGAGAGGGACTAGCTGGGAGACCCAGTACTTC. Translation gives CASSSRGTSWETQYF.

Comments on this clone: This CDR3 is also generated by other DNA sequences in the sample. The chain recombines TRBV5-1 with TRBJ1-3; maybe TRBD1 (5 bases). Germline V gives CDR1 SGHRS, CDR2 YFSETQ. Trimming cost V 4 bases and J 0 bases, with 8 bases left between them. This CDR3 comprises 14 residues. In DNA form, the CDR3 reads TGCGCCAGCAGCCCTGACAGCTCTGGAAACACCATATATTTT. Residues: CASSPDSSGNTIYF.

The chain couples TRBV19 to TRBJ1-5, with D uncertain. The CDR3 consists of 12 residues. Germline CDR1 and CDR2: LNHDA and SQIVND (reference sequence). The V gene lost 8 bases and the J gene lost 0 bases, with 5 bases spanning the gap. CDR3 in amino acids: CASANSNQPQHF. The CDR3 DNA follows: TGTGCCAGTGCGAATAGCAATCAGCCCCAGCATTTT.

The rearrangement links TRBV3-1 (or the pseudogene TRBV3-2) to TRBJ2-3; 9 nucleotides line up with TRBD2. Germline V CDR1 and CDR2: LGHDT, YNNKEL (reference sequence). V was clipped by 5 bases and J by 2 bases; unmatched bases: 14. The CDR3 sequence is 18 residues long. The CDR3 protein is CASSLAGVKGRTTDTQYF. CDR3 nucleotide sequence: TGTGCCAGCAGCTTAGCGGGGGTTAAGGGCAGGACCACAGATACGCAGTATTTT.

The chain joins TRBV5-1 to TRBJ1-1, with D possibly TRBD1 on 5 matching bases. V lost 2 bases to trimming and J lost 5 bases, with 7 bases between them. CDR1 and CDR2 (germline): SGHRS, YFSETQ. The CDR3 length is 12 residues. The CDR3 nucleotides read TGCGCCAGCAGCTTTGGGGGGACTGAAGCTTTCTTT. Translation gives CASSFGGTEAFF.

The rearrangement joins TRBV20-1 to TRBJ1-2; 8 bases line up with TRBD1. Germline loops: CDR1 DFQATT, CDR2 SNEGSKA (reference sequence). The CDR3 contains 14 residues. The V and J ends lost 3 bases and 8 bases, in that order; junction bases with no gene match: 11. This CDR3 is CSASPLQGAMGYTF. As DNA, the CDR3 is TGCAGTGCTAGTCCCCTCCAGGGGGCGATGGGCTACACCTTC.

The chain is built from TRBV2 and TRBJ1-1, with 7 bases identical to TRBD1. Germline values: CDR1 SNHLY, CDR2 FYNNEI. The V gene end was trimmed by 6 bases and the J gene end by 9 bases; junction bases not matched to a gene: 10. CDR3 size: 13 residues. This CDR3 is CASRLLLQGKAFF. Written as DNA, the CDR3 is TGTGCCAGCAGGCTCCTCCTACAGGGGAAAGCTTTCTTT.

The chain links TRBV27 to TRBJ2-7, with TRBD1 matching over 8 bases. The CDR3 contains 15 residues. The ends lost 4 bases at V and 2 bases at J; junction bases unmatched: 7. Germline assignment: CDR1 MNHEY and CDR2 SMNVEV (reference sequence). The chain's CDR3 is CASSYGQGRTYEQYF. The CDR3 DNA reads TGTGCCAGCAGTTACGGACAGGGTCGAACCTACGAGCAGTACTTC.

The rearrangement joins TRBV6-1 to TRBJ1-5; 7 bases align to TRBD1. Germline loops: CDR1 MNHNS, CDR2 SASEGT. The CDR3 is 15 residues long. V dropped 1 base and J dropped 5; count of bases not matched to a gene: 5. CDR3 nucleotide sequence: TGTGCCAGCAGTGAAGGACAGGGTATTTATCAGCCCCAGCATTTT. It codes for CASSEGQGIYQPQHF.

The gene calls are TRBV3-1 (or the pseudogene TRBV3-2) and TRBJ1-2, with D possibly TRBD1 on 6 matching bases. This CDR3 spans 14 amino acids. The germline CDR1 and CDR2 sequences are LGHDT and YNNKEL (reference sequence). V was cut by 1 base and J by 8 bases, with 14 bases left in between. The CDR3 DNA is TGTGCCAGCAGCCAAGCAGGAGGGGGGGTGGGCTACACCTTC. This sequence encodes CASSQAGGGVGYTF.

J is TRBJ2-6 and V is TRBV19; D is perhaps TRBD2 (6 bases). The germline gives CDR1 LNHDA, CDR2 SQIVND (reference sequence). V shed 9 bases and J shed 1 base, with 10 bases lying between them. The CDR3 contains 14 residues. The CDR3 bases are TGTGCCAGCCGCAGCGGGTCTGGGGCCAACGTCCTGACTTTC. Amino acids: CASRSGSGANVLTF.

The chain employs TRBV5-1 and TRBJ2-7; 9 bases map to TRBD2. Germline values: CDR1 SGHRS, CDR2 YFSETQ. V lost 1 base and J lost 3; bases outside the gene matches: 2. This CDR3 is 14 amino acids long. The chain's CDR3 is CASSLLTSGYEQYF. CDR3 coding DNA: TGCGCCAGCAGCTTGTTGACTAGCGGCTACGAGCAGTACTTC.

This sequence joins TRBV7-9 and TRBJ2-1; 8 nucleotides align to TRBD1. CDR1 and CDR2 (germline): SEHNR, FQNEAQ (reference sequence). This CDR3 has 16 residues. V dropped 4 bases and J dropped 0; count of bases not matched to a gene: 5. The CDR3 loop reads CASSSVRGLSYNEQFF. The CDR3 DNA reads TGTGCCAGCAGCTCGGTCAGGGGGCTCTCCTACAATGAGCAGTTCTTC.